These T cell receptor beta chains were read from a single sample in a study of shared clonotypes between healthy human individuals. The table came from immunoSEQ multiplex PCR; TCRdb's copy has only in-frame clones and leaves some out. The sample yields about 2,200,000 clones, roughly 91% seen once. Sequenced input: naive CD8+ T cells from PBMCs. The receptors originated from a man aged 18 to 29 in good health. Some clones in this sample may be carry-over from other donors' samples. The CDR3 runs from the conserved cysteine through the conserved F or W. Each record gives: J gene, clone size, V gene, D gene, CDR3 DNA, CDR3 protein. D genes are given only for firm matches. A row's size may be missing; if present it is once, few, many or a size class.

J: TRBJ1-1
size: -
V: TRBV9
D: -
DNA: TGTGCCAGCAGTGAATCCGGGACCCTCAACACTGAAGCTTTCTTT
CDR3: CASSESGTLNTEAFF

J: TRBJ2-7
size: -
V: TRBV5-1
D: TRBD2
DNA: TGCGCCAGCAGCTTGATAGCGGGCCTCACCTCCTACGAGCAGTACTTC
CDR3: CASSLIAGLTSYEQYF

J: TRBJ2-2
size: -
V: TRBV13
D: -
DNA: TGTGCCAGCAGCCCCGATGGGGGAGGAACCGGGGAGCTGTTTTTT
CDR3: CASSPDGGGTGELFF

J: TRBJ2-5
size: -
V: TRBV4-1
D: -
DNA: TGCGCCAGCAGCCAAGACGCCTGGCGTGGGGAGACCCAGTACTTC
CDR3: CASSQDAWRGETQYF

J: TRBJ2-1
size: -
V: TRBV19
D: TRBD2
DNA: TGTGCCAGTAGTCTCACAACTAGCGGCTACAATGAGCAGTTCTTC
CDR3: CASSLTTSGYNEQFF

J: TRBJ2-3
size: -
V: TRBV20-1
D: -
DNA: TGCAGTGCTTCCCCCCGGGATACGCAGTATTTT
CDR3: CSASPRDTQYF

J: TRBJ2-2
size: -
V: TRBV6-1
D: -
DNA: TGTGCCAGCAGTGAGGGCAGGGAGATAACCGGGGAGCTGTTTTTT
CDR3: CASSEGREITGELFF

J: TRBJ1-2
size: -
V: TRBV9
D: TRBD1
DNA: TGTGCCAGCGGCGGGACAGGGGGCATCGACTATGGCTACACCTTC
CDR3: CASGGTGGIDYGYTF

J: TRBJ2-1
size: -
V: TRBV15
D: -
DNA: TGTGCCACCAGCAGAGATGAGTTCAATGAGCAGTTCTTC
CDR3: CATSRDEFNEQFF

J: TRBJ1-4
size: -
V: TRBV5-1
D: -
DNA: TGCGCCAGCAGCTTGCAGGGGTCAACGAATGAAAAACTGTTTTTT
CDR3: CASSLQGSTNEKLFF

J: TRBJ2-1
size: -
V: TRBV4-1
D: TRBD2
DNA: TGCGCCAGCAGCCAATCAACTAGCGCACTGGGGGGCAATGAGCAGTTCTTC
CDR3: CASSQSTSALGGNEQFF

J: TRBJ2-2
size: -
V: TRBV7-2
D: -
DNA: TGTGCCAGCAGCGCCCTCGAGGAAGGGGTCACCGGGGAGCTGTTTTTT
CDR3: CASSALEEGVTGELFF

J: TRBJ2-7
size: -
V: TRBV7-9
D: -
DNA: TGTGCCAGCAGCTTAGACGGGGGATACGAGCAGTACTTC
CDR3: CASSLDGGYEQYF

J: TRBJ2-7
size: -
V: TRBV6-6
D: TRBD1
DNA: TGTGCCAGCAGTACAGGGGCCCCCTACGAGCAGTACTTC
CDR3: CASSTGAPYEQYF

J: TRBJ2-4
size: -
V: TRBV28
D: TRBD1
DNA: TGTGCCAGCAGCCCTGGACAGGGTTCAAACATTCAGTACTTC
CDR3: CASSPGQGSNIQYF

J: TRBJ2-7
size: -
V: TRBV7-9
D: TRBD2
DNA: TGTGCCAGCAGCCCCATAGCGGGAGGCGCCTACGAGCAGTACTTC
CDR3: CASSPIAGGAYEQYF

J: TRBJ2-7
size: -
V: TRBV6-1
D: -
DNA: TGTGCCAGCAACCAGGGTGCCGACCTTCCCTACGAGCAGTACTTC
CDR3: CASNQGADLPYEQYF

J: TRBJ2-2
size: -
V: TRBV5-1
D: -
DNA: TGCGCCAGCAGCGAATGGGTGGGGTCCACCGGGGAGCTGTTTTTT
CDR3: CASSEWVGSTGELFF

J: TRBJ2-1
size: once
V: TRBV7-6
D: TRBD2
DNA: TGTGCCAGCAGCTCAATCGGACTAGCGGCACTAAATGAGCAGTTCTTC
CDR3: CASSSIGLAALNEQFF

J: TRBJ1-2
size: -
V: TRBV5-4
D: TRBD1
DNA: TGTGCCAGCAGCATGGACAGGGGTACCTATGGCTACACCTTC
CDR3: CASSMDRGTYGYTF

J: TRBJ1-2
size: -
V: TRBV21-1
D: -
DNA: TGTGCCAGCAGCAATGCCCGCCGGGCCGGGGGACCTACATTCCCTAACTATGGCTACACCTTC
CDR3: CASSNARRAGGPTFPNYGYTF

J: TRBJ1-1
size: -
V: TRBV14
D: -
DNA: TGTGCCAGCAGCCCCGACAGAACCATGAACACTGAAGCTTTCTTT
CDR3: CASSPDRTMNTEAFF

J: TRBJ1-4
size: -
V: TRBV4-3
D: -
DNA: TGCGCCAGCAGCCAAGAATGGCCAGCAATTGCAACTAATGAAAAACTGTTTTTT
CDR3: CASSQEWPAIATNEKLFF

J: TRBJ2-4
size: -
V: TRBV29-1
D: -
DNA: TGCAGCGTTGTAGGACTGTCGGACAAAAACATTCAGTACTTC
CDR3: CSVVGLSDKNIQYF

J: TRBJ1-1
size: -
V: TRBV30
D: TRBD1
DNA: TGTGCCTGGAGTGAACAGGGGTGGACTGAAGCTTTCTTT
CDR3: CAWSEQGWTEAFF

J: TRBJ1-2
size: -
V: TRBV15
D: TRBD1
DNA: TGTGCCACCAGCAGTACAGGGGGCTCTGGCTACACCTTC
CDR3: CATSSTGGSGYTF

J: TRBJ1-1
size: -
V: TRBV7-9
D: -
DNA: TGTGCCAGCAGCCCAACTACAGGGTTGAACACTGAAGCTTTCTTT
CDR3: CASSPTTGLNTEAFF

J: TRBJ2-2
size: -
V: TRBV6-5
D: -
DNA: TGTGCCAGCAGTTACTCGATGACAGGGAGGCCCGGGGAGCTGTTTTTT
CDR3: CASSYSMTGRPGELFF

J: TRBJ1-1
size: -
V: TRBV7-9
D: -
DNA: TGTGCCAGCAGCTTAAGAGGGAGTAAGGCCGGGGGCAGAACTGAAGCTTTCTTT
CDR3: CASSLRGSKAGGRTEAFF

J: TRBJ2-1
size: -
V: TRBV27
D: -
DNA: TGTGCCAGCAGTCTGGGGACCACGAATGAGCAGTTCTTC
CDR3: CASSLGTTNEQFF

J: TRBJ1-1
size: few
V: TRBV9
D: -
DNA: TGTGCCAGCAGCGTAGGTATCTCATTGAACACTGAAGCTTTCTTT
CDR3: CASSVGISLNTEAFF

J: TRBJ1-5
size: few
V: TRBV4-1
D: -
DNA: TGCGCCAGCAGCCAAGTCGCTAGCAATCAGCCCCAGCATTTT
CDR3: CASSQVASNQPQHF

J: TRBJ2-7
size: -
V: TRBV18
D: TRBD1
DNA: TGTGCCAGCTCGCCAGGGACAGCTAGCTCCTACGAGCAGTACTTC
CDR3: CASSPGTASSYEQYF

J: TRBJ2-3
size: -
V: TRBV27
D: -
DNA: TGTGCCAGCAGTTTGGGCCCCTCCGCCTCAGATACGCAGTATTTT
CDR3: CASSLGPSASDTQYF

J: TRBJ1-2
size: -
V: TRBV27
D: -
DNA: TGTGCCAGCAGATACAGCAGCGGGGGAAACTATGGCTACACCTTC
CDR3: CASRYSSGGNYGYTF

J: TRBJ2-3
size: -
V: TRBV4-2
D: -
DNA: TGTGCCAGCAGCCCGCGACAGGACACAGATACGCAGTATTTT
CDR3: CASSPRQDTDTQYF

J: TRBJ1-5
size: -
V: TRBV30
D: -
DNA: TGTGCCTGGAGTCCTGGGCAGGGGTCCGGCCAGCCCCAGCATTTT
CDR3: CAWSPGQGSGQPQHF

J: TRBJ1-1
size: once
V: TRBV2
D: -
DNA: TGTGCCAGCAACCCCGAGGGAATGCTGAACACTGAAGCTTTCTTT
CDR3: CASNPEGMLNTEAFF

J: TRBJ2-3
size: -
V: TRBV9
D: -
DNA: TGTGCCAGCGGATTAAGCCCTAAGGGGGGGCTCACAGATACGCAGTATTTT
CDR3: CASGLSPKGGLTDTQYF

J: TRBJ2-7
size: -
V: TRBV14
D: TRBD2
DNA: TGTGCCAGCGGGATGGCTAGCGGGAGGGTCGAGGAGCAGTACTTC
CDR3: CASGMASGRVEEQYF